This note documents a single T cell receptor beta chain sequence. The antigen remains unidentified. Germline CDR1 and CDR2: SNHLY and FYNNEI. V gave up 8 bases and J gave up 0 bases; unmatched junction bases: 10. The CDR3 has 16 amino acids. Among the patients, aged 18 to 65, hyperthyroidism was newly diagnosed and had lasted under 2 months. This record belongs to a study of T cells in Graves' hyperthyroidism and ophthalmopathy. Notes on the study in general: The model's output predicted ophthalmopathy at a median of roughly 6.9 months prior to onset. Separating ophthalmopathy from stable hyperthyroidism was achieved by a 13 V-J model.

Authors of the study amplified TCR beta CDR3 regions from RNA transcripts. HTBI primers drove first-round RT-PCR of the TCR CDR3. TCRdb called the multiplex PCR reads again in MiXCR, with one record for every CDR3 protein. The sample consists of about 480,000 distinct CDR3 sequences, around 15% of them appearing once. The rearrangement links TRBV2 to TRBJ1-3; 7 nucleotides agree with TRBD1. This clonotype was obtained from a woman younger than 35 with Graves' hyperthyroidism. The specimen was blood. CDR3 DNA sequence: TGTGCCAGCCATGGGACAGATGATTACTCTGGAAACACCATATATTTT. This gives the protein CASHGTDDYSGNTIYF. The variable domain in full, with the rest retrieved from reference TRBV2 and TRBJ1-3, is EPEVTQTPSHQVTQMGQEVILRCVPISNHLYFYWYRQILGQKVEFLVSFYNNEISEKSEIFDDQFSVERPDGSNFTLKIRSTKLEDSAMYFCASHGTDDYSGNTIYFGEGSWLTVV.